The present TCR beta chain was sequenced within a study of immune cell composition in non-small cell lung cancer. Turning to the study itself: Histologic subtype was mainly adenocarcinoma or squamous cell carcinoma.

Whole-study results and caveats: 75% of squamous and around a third of adenocarcinoma cases had tumour-associated clones >0.5%. Lung adenocarcinomas had lower top 10 clone scores and clonality than squamous tumours.

Genomic DNA came from frozen unsorted single-cell suspensions. The method was immunoSEQ multiplex PCR; TCRdb's version includes in-frame clones alone and lacks a portion of them. The sample includes several thousand clones, roughly 80% of them seen just once. Comment on this clone: Its antigen is undetermined.

CDR1 and CDR2 (germline): LNHDA, SQIVND (reference sequence). V gave up 4 bases and J gave up 3 bases, with 9 bases separating them. This CDR3 contains 13 residues. J is TRBJ1-2 and V is TRBV19, with TRBD1 as a possible D gene (5 bases). The sample consisted of lung tumor tissue. The source is a human donor with non-small cell lung cancer. CDR3 amino acids: CASSKQDYYGYTF. The CDR3 DNA reads TGTGCCAGTAGTAAACAGGATTACTATGGCTACACCTTC.